This TCR beta chain was recovered during a study of blood T cell repertoires in COVID-19. Study background: The United States, Italy and Spain provided the acute and convalescent COVID-19 samples. Sources were T cells, B-cell-depleted T cells, or PBMCs; the material itself was cDNA or gDNA.

Germline CDR1 reads LNHNV; CDR2 reads YYDKDF (reference sequence). CDR3 length: 17 residues. V was cut by 0 bases and J by 0 bases, with 9 bases left in between. Profiled with immunoSEQ multiplex PCR; TCRdb holds only in-frame clones, not every one. The sample lists more than 250,000 clones, approximately 88% occurring once. The chain combines TRBV15 with TRBJ2-6; no clear D gene. Sequencing was done on a sample of peripheral blood. The sequence derives from a human donor in a cohort sampled during active COVID-19. DNA of the CDR3: TGTGCCACCAGCAGAGAGGGCACGGCCTCTGGGGCCAACGTCCTGACTTTC. Translated, it gives CATSREGTASGANVLTF. Full variable domain (rest looked up from reference TRBV15 and TRBJ2-6): DAMVIQNPRYQVTQFGKPVTLSCSQTLNHNVMYWYQQKSSQAPKLLFHYYDKDFNNEADTPDNFQSRRPNTSFCFLDIRSPGLGDTAMYLCATSREGTASGANVLTFGAGSRLTVL.